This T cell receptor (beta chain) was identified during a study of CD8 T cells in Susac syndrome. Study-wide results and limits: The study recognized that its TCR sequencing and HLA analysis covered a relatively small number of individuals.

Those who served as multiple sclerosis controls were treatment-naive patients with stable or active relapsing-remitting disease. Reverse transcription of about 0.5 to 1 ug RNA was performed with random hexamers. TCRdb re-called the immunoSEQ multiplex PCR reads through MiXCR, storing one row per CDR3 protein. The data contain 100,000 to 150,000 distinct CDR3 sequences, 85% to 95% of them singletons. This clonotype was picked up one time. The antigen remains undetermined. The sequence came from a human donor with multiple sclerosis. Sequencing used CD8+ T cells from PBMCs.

CDR3 region: CASGRTSVEAQETQYF. CDR3 DNA sequence: TGTGCTAGTGGTCGGACTAGCGTCGAAGCTCAAGAGACCCAGTACTTC. This chain joins TRBV12-5 and TRBJ2-5; 9 bases map to TRBD2. Trimming cost V 5 bases and J 2 bases; bases outside gene matches: 9. Germline lookup yields CDR1 LGHNT and CDR2 FRNRAP. CDR3 length equals 16 residues.